The rows below give T cell receptor beta chains drawn from one sample of a study of blood T cell repertoires in COVID-19. Assay: immunoSEQ multiplex PCR; the TCRdb copy retains only in-frame clones and omits some. The sample carries 320,000 or so clones, approximately 88% recorded once. The source material was PBMCs or T cells enriched from blood (not recorded which). All receptors derive from a man aged 25-40 years who had recovered from COVID-19. Each CDR3 is given with its conserved first and last residue. Each record gives: D gene, V gene, clone size, J gene, CDR3 protein, CDR3 DNA. D genes are given only for firm matches. Size tells how often a clone was seen (once, few, many) or the class of an expanded clone, and some rows leave it out.

>TRBD1|TRBV24-1|-|TRBJ2-7
CATSEPAGGKDEQYF
TGTGCCACCAGTGAGCCCGCAGGGGGTAAGGACGAGCAGTACTTC
>-|TRBV12-3/TRBV12-4|-|TRBJ1-1
CASSLRRGEEAFF
TGTGCCAGCAGTTTACGGCGTGGGGAGGAAGCTTTCTTT
>-|TRBV28|-|TRBJ1-4
CASTPYRLGEKLFF
TGTGCCAGCACACCTTACAGGTTAGGGGAAAAACTGTTTTTT
>-|TRBV10-3|-|TRBJ1-2
CAIPRTEGRYYGYTF
TGTGCCATCCCAAGAACGGAGGGGCGATACTATGGCTACACCTTC
>-|TRBV11-2|-|TRBJ2-5
CASSLASAGKETQYF
TGTGCCAGCAGCTTAGCTTCGGCGGGGAAAGAAACCCAGTACTTC
>TRBD1|TRBV12-3/TRBV12-4|-|TRBJ2-7
CASSSLLGQTIYF
TGTGCCAGCAGTTCTCTTCTGGGACAGACCATCTACTTC
>TRBD2|TRBV10-3|-|TRBJ2-1
CAIGYGGALNEQFF
TGTGCCATCGGCTACGGGGGGGCCTTGAATGAGCAGTTCTTC
>-|TRBV5-1|-|TRBJ2-2
CASSLEPGDFPGELFF
TGCGCCAGCAGCTTGGAGCCAGGGGATTTCCCCGGGGAGCTGTTTTTT
>-|TRBV11-2|-|TRBJ1-3
CASSPILASGNTIYF
TGTGCCAGCAGCCCGATTCTGGCCAGTGGAAACACCATATATTTT
>TRBD1|TRBV10-3|-|TRBJ2-7
CAISWTGYEQYF
TGTGCCATCAGTTGGACAGGCTACGAGCAGTACTTC
>-|TRBV5-1|-|TRBJ1-1
CASSLAETGGAEAFF
TGCGCCAGCAGCCTAGCAGAAACGGGGGGTGCTGAAGCTTTCTTT
>TRBD2|TRBV2|-|TRBJ2-4
CANTLAENIQYF
TGTGCCAACACCCTAGCGGAGAACATTCAGTACTTC
>-|TRBV7-8|-|TRBJ1-1
CASSPGQMNTEAFF
TGTGCCAGCAGCCCTGGACAGATGAACACTGAAGCTTTCTTT
>-|TRBV15|-|TRBJ2-4
CATSRDLGGELAKNIQYF
TGTGCCACCAGCAGAGATCTCGGAGGCGAACTAGCCAAAAACATTCAGTACTTC
>-|TRBV11-2|-|TRBJ1-2
CASSDLVRANYGYTF
TGTGCCAGCAGCGACCTCGTGAGGGCGAACTATGGCTACACCTTC
>-|TRBV4-1|once|TRBJ2-1
CASSQPDSLYNEQFF
TGCGCCAGCAGCCAACCGGACAGCCTCTACAATGAGCAGTTCTTC
>-|TRBV21-1|-|TRBJ2-1
CASSKITSFNEQFF
TGTGCCAGCAGCAAAATTACTAGTTTCAATGAGCAGTTCTTC
>TRBD1|TRBV7-8|-|TRBJ1-6
CAASDGRQGNSPLHF
TGTGCCGCAAGTGACGGGCGACAGGGAAATTCACCCCTCCACTTT
>TRBD1|TRBV7-3|-|TRBJ1-6
CASSPKTGGSSPLHF
TGTGCCAGCAGCCCCAAGACAGGGGGCTCTTCACCCCTCCACTTT
>-|TRBV7-8|-|TRBJ1-4
CASSLEAREGPANEKLFF
TGTGCCAGCAGCTTAGAAGCCCGGGAGGGACCTGCTAATGAAAAACTGTTTTTT
>-|TRBV12-3/TRBV12-4|-|TRBJ1-2
CASRREAGYTF
TGTGCCAGCAGAAGAGAAGCTGGCTACACCTTC
>TRBD2|TRBV4-2|-|TRBJ2-1
CASSLGTSGEPNEQFF
TGTGCCAGCAGCCTAGGGACTAGCGGGGAGCCCAATGAGCAGTTCTTC
>-|TRBV24-1|once|TRBJ2-1
CATSAVSYNEQFF
TGTGCCACCTCAGCGGTATCATACAATGAGCAGTTCTTC
>TRBD2|TRBV11-2|-|TRBJ2-3
CASSLEASGGAADTQYF
TGTGCCAGCAGCTTAGAGGCTAGCGGGGGGGCCGCGGATACGCAGTATTTT
>TRBD2|TRBV7-2|-|TRBJ2-7
CASSLALAGGLYEQYF
TGTGCCAGCAGCTTAGCCCTAGCGGGGGGGCTCTACGAGCAGTACTTC
>TRBD1|TRBV5-6|few|TRBJ1-1
CASSLYDRENTEAFF
TGTGCCAGCAGCTTGTATGACAGGGAGAACACTGAAGCTTTCTTT
>TRBD1|TRBV19|few|TRBJ1-1
CASTQGGLEAFF
TGTGCCAGTACGCAGGGGGGATTAGAAGCTTTCTTT
>-|TRBV20-1|-|TRBJ1-1
CSPGGTEAFF
TGCAGTCCCGGGGGCACTGAAGCTTTCTTT
>TRBD2|TRBV7-2|-|TRBJ2-2
CASSALAGAGTGELFF
TGTGCCAGCAGCGCGTTAGCGGGGGCGGGCACCGGGGAGCTGTTTTTT
>-|TRBV2|-|TRBJ1-2
CASSEGGRSYGYTF
TGTGCCAGCAGTGAAGGTGGCAGAAGCTATGGCTACACCTTC
>-|TRBV2|-|TRBJ1-3
CASRVRDWAGNTIYF
TGTGCCAGCAGAGTCAGGGACTGGGCTGGAAACACCATATATTTT
>TRBD1|TRBV6-5|-|TRBJ2-7
CASSYSRDRVAEQYF
TGTGCCAGCAGTTACTCGCGGGACAGGGTGGCCGAGCAGTACTTC
>TRBD2|TRBV7-3|-|TRBJ2-3
CASSLTGLAGGQPSTQYF
TGTGCCAGCAGCTTAACCGGACTAGCGGGGGGCCAGCCGAGCACGCAGTATTTT
>-|TRBV9|-|TRBJ1-2
CASSFRANYGYTF
TGTGCCAGCAGCTTCAGGGCTAACTATGGCTACACCTTC
>TRBD1|TRBV9|-|TRBJ1-6
CASSVATGAYNSPLHF
TGTGCCAGCAGCGTAGCTACAGGGGCCTATAATTCACCCCTCCACTTT
>TRBD1|TRBV9|-|TRBJ2-7
CASSPQTGGSDEQYF
TGTGCCAGCAGCCCCCAGACAGGGGGTAGCGACGAGCAGTACTTC
>-|TRBV18|-|TRBJ1-1
CASSSQQGNTEAFF
TGTGCCAGCTCATCACAACAGGGGAACACTGAAGCTTTCTTT
>TRBD1|TRBV2|few|TRBJ1-2
CARRDRNFYGYTF
TGTGCCAGAAGGGACAGAAATTTCTATGGCTACACCTTC
>TRBD1|TRBV7-9|-|TRBJ2-1
CASGGQGSDEQFF
TGTGCCAGCGGCGGACAGGGTAGCGATGAGCAGTTCTTC
>TRBD1|TRBV6-5|-|TRBJ1-5
CASSYSMTGDQPQHF
TGTGCCAGCAGTTACTCGATGACAGGGGACCAGCCCCAGCATTTT
>-|TRBV24-1|-|TRBJ2-1
CATSDLGAKSYNEQFF
TGTGCCACCAGTGATTTGGGGGCAAAATCCTACAATGAGCAGTTCTTC
>-|TRBV2|-|TRBJ2-7
CASSGQGSSYEQYF
TGTGCCAGCAGTGGGCAGGGTTCCTCCTACGAGCAGTACTTC
>TRBD1|TRBV3-1/TRBV3-2|once|TRBJ1-1
CASSLRGSDTEAFF
TGTGCCAGCAGCCTCAGGGGGTCGGACACTGAAGCTTTCTTT
>-|TRBV13|-|TRBJ1-5
CASSLGHSNQPQHF
TGTGCCAGCAGCTTAGGCCATAGCAATCAGCCCCAGCATTTT
>TRBD1|TRBV28|-|TRBJ1-3
CASRKGQENTIYF
TGTGCCAGCAGGAAGGGACAGGAAAACACCATATATTTT
>-|TRBV30|-|TRBJ1-6
CAWSGGGENSPLHF
TGTGCCTGGAGCGGAGGGGGGGAGAATTCACCCCTCCACTTT
>-|TRBV27|-|TRBJ2-3
CASSSRTTSDTQYF
TGTGCCAGCAGTTCCCGGACTACCTCAGATACGCAGTATTTT